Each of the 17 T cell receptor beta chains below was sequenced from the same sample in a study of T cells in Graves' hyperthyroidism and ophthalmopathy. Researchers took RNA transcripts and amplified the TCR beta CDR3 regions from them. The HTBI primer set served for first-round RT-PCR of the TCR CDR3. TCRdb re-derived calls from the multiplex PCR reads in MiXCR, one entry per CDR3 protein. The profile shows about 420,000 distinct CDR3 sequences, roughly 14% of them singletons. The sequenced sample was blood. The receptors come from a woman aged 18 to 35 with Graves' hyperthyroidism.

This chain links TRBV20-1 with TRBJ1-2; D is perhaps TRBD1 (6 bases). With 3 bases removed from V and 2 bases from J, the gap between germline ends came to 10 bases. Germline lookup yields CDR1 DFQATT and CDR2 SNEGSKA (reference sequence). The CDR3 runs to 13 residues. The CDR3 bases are TGCAGTGCTAGCTACGGACAGAACTATGGCTACACCTTC. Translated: CSASYGQNYGYTF.

CDR3 region: CASSLGTVTSGANVLTF. DNA for the CDR3: TGTGCCAGCAGCTTGGGGACTGTTACCTCTGGGGCCAACGTCCTGACTTTC. J is TRBJ2-6 and V is TRBV5-6, with a tentative D call TRBD2 (5 bases). CDR3 size: 17 residues. Trimming removed 0 bases from V and 0 bases from J, with 10 bases in between. Germline CDR1 reads SGHDT; CDR2 reads YYEEEE.

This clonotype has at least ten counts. In nucleotides, the CDR3 is TGTGCCGATAGGCGGATTACCTACGAGCAGTACTTC. Protein product: CADRRITYEQYF. The V and J genes are TRBV12-3 or TRBV12-4 and TRBJ2-7, with no clear D. The CDR3 sequence is 12 residues long. The V end lost 11 bases, the J end lost 2 bases, and 13 bases lay between the germline ends.

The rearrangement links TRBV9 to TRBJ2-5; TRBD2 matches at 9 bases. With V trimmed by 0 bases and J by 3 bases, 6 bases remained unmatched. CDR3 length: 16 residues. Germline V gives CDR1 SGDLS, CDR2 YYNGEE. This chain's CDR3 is CASSVGVAGEEETQYF. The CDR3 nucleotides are TGTGCCAGCAGCGTAGGGGTAGCGGGAGAAGAAGAGACCCAGTACTTC.

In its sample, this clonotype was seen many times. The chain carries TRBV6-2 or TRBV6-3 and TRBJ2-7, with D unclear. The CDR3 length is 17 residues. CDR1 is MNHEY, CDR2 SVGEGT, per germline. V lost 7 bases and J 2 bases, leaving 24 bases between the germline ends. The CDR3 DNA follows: TGTGCCAGCACCCCGTTACAGCTTACAGAGCTGCCCTACGAGCAGTACTTC. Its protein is CASTPLQLTELPYEQYF.

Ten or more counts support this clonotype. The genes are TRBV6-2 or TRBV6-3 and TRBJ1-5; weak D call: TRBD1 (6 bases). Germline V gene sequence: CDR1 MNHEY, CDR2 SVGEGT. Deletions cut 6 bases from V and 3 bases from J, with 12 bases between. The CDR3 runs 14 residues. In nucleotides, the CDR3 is TGTGCCAGCAGACGAGGGGGGAACAATCAGCCCCAGCATTTT. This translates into CASRRGGNNQPQHF.

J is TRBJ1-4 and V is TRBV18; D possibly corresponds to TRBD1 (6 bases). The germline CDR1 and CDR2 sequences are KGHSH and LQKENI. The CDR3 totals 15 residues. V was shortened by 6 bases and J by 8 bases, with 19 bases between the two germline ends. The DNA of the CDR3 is TGTGCCAGCTCTCAAGGGGGGCTTTATCCCGAAAAACTGTTTTTT. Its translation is CASSQGGLYPEKLFF. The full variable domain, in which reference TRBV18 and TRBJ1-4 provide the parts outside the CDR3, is NAGVMQNPRHLVRRRGQEARLRCSPMKGHSHVYWYRQLPEEGLKFMVYLQKENIIDESGMPKERFSAEFPKEGPSILRIQQVVRGDSAAYFCASSQGGLYPEKLFFGSGTQLSVL.

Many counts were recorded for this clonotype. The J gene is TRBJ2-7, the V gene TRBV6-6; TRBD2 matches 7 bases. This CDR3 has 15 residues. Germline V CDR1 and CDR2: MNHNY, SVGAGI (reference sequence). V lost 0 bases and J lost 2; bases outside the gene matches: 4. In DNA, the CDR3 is TGTGCCAGCAGTTACTCCCCTAGCGGCACCTACGAGCAGTACTTC. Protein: CASSYSPSGTYEQYF.

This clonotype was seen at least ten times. For the CDR3, the DNA is TGTGCCAGCAGTTTCCGAGGGGGAGACCGCCGTATAGAGACCCAGTACTTC. This codes for CASSFRGGDRRIETQYF. This rearrangement joins TRBV28 to TRBJ2-5; D perhaps matches TRBD1 (6 bases). The germline CDR1 and CDR2 sequences are MDHEN and SYDVKM. The CDR3 has 17 residues. Trimming left V 3 bases short and J 4 bases short, with 21 bases between.

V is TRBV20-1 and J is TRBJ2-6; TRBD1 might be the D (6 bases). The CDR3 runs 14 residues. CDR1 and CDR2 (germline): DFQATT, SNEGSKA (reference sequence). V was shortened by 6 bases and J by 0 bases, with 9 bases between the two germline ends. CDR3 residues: CSATGSSGANVLTF. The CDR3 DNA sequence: TGCAGTGCGACAGGTAGCTCTGGGGCCAACGTCCTGACTTTC.

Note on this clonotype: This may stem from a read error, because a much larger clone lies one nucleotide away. The CDR3 sequence: CASSFHEQYF. The CDR3 region has the DNA TGTGCCAGCAGTTTCCATGAGCAGTACTTC. The chain recombines TRBV28 with TRBJ2-7; D gene ambiguous. In germline, CDR1 is MDHEN, CDR2 SYDVKM. Trimming left V 3 bases short and J 7 bases short, with 4 bases between. This CDR3 is 10 amino acids long.

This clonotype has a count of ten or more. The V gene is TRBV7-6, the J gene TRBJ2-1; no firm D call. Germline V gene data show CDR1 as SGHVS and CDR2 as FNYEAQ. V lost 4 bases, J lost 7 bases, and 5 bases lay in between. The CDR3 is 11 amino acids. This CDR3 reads CASSSKNEQFF. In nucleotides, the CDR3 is TGTGCCAGCAGCTCCAAGAATGAGCAGTTCTTC.

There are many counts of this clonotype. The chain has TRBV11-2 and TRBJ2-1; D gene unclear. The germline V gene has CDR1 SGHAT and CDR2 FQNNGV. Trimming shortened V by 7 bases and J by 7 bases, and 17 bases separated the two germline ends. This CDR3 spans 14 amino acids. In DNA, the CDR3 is TGTGCCAGCAAGCCACTGAGAGCGTTAAATGAGCAGTTCTTC. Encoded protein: CASKPLRALNEQFF.

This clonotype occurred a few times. Here the CDR3 reads CASSEDHRGRASEQYF. For the CDR3, the DNA is TGCGCCAGCAGTGAGGATCATCGCGGGAGGGCCTCCGAGCAGTACTTC. The chain combines TRBV10-1 with TRBJ2-7; 9 bases match TRBD2. V lost 2 bases, J lost 6 bases, and 11 bases stayed unmatched. The CDR3 has 16 residues. Germline V gene data show CDR1 as WNHNN and CDR2 as SYGVQD (reference sequence).

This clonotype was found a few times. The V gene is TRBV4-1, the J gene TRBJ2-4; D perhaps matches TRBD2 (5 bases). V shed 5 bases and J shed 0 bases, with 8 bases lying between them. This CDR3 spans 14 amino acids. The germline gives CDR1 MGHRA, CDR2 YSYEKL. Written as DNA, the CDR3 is TGCGCCAGCAGCGCGGAGGTAGCCAAAAACATTCAGTACTTC. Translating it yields CASSAEVAKNIQYF.

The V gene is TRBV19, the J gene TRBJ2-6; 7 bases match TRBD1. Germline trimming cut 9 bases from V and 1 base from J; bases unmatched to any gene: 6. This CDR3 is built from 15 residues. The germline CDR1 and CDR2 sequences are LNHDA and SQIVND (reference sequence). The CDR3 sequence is CASQPGGSGANVLTF. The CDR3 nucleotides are TGTGCCAGCCAACCAGGGGGTTCTGGGGCCAACGTCCTGACTTTC.

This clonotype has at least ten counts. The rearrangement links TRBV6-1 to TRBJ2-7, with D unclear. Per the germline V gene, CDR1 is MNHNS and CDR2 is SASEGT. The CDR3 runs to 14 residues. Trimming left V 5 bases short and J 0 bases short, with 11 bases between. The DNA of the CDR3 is TGTGCCAGCAGTCGGTCGTCAACCTCCTACGAGCAGTACTTC. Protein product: CASSRSSTSYEQYF.